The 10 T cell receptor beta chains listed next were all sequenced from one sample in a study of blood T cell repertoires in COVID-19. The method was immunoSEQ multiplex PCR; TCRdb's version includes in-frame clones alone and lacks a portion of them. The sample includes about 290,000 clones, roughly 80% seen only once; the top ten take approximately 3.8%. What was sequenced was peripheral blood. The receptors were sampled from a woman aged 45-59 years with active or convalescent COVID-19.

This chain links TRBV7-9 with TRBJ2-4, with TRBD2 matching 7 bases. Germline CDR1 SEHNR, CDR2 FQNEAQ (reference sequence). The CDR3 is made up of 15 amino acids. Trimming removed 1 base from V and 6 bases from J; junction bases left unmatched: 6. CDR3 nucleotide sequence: TGTGCCAGCAGCTTAGGGCTACGCGGGGGAAACATTCAGTACTTC. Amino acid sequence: CASSLGLRGGNIQYF.

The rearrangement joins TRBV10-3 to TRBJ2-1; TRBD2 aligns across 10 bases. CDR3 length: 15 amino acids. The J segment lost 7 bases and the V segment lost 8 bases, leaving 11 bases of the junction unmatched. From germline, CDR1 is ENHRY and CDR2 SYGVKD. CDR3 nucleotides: TGTGCCATCGCCGTCAGCGGGAGGGCCTTGAATGAGCAGTTCTTC. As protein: CAIAVSGRALNEQFF.

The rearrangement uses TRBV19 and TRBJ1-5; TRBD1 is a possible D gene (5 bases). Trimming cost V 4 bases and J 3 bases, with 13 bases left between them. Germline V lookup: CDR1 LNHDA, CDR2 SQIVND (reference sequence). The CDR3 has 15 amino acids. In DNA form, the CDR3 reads TGTGCCAGTAGTAACGGAGACAGATTCAATCAGCCCCAGCATTTT. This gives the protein CASSNGDRFNQPQHF.

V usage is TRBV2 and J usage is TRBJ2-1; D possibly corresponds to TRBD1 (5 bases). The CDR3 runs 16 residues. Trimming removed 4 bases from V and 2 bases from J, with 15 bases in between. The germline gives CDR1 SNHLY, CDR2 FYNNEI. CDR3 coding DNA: TGTGCCAGCAGTGCTCTGGGGCCCGGCGCCTACAATGAGCAGTTCTTC. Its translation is CASSALGPGAYNEQFF.

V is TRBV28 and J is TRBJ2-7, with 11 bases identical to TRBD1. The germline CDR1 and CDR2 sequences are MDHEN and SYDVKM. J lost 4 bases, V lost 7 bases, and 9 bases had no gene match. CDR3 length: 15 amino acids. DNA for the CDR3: TGTGCCAGCACCGTCGGACAGGGGGCTCGGTACGAGCAGTACTTC. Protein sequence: CASTVGQGARYEQYF.

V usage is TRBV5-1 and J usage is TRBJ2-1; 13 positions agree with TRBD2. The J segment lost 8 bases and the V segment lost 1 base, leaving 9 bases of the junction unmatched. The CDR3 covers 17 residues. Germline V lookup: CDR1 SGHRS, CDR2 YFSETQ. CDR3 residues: CASSLMNRGLAGDEQFF. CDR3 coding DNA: TGCGCCAGCAGCTTGATGAATCGTGGACTAGCGGGAGATGAGCAGTTCTTC.

This CDR3 is CATSQGNQPQHF. The CDR3 bases are TGTGCCACCAGCCAGGGGAATCAGCCCCAGCATTTT. This rearrangement joins TRBV24-1 to TRBJ1-5, with D possibly matching TRBD1 (6 bases). With 7 bases removed from V and 4 bases from J, the gap between germline ends came to 7 bases. The CDR3 is made up of 12 amino acids. Germline V gives CDR1 KGHDR, CDR2 SFDVKD.

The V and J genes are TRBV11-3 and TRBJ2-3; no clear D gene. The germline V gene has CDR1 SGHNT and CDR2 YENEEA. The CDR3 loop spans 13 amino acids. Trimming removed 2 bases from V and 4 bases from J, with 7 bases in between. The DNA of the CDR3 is TGTGCCAGCAGCTTATCCCCAGCAGATACGCAGTATTTT. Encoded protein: CASSLSPADTQYF.

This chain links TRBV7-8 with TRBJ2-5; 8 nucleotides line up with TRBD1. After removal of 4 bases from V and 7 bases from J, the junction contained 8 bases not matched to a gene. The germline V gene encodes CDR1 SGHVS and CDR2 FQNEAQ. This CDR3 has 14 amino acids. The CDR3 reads CASSSPGQEGTQYF. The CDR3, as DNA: TGTGCCAGCAGCTCACCGGGACAGGAAGGGACCCAGTACTTC.

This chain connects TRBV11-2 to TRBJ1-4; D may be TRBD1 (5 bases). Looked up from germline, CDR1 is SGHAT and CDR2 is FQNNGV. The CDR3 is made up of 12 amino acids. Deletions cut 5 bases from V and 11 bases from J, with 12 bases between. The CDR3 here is CASSPGGDKLFF. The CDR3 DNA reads TGTGCCAGCAGCCCCGGGGGGGATAAACTGTTTTTT.